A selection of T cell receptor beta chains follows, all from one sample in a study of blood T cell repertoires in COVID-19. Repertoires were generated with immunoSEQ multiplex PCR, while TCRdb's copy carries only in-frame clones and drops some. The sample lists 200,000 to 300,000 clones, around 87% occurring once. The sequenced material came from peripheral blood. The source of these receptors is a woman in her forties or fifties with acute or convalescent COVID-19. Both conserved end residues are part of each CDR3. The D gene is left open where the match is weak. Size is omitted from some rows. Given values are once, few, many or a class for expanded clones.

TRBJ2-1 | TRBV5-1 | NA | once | CASSPKLGGDEQFF | TGCGCCAGCAGCCCTAAGCTAGGGGGTGATGAGCAGTTCTTC
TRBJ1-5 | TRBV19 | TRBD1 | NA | CASDQTGGDQPQHF | TGTGCCAGCGACCAGACAGGGGGCGATCAGCCCCAGCATTTT
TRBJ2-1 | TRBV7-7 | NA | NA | CASSRGGFADNEQFF | TGTGCTAGCAGCCGTGGCGGATTCGCCGACAATGAGCAGTTCTTC
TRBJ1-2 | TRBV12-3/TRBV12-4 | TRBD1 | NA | CASSRQGAHGYTF | TGTGCCAGCAGTCGACAGGGGGCGCATGGCTACACCTTC
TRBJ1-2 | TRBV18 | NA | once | CASSPPVAQGYYGYTF | TGTGCCAGCTCACCACCGGTCGCGCAGGGGTACTATGGCTACACCTTC
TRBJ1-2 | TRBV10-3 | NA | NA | CAISEPGQILNYGYTF | TGTGCCATCAGTGAGCCAGGACAGATACTTAACTATGGCTACACCTTC
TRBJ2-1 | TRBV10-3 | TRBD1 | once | CAIMDRSSYNEQFF | TGTGCCATCATGGACAGGAGCTCCTACAATGAGCAGTTCTTC
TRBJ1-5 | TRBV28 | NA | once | CASTELRQPQHF | TGTGCAAGCACCGAACTTCGTCAGCCCCAGCATTTT
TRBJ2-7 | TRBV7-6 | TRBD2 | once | CASSSLLAGGLGEQYF | TGTGCCAGCAGCTCTCTACTAGCGGGAGGCCTGGGTGAGCAGTACTTC
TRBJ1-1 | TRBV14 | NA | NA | CASSQDSGLGLNTEAFF | TGTGCCAGCAGCCAAGATTCGGGACTAGGGTTGAACACTGAAGCTTTCTTT
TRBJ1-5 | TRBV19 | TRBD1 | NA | CASSIGTGATQPQHF | TGTGCCAGTAGTATAGGGACAGGGGCTACTCAGCCCCAGCATTTT
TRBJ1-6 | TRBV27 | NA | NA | CASGDRLSPLHF | TGTGCCAGCGGTGACAGGCTGTCTCCCCTCCACTTT
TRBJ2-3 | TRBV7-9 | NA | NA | CASSPGLDTQYF | TGTGCCAGCAGCCCAGGTCTGGATACGCAGTATTTT
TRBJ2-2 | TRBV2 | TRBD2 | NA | CASSGPGVAGFGTGELFF | TGTGCCAGCAGTGGCCCTGGGGTAGCGGGATTTGGCACCGGGGAGCTGTTTTTT
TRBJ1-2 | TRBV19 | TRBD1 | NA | CASSSATGGYYGYTF | TGTGCCAGTAGTTCCGCGACAGGGGGCTACTATGGCTACACCTTC
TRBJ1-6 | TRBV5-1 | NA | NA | CASSFGQSGSPLHF | TGCGCCAGCAGCTTTGGGCAGTCTGGATCACCCCTCCACTTT
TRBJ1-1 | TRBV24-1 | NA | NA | CATRRQQNTEAFF | TGTGCCACCAGGCGACAGCAGAACACTGAAGCTTTCTTT
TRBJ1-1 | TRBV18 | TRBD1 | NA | CASSPGTEYTEAFF | TGTGCCAGCTCACCCGGGACAGAGTACACTGAAGCTTTCTTT
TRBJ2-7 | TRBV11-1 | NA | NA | CASSDRRQGTYEQYF | TGTGCCAGCAGCGACCGTAGGCAGGGAACCTACGAGCAGTACTTC
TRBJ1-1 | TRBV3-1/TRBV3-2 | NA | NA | CASSRRGNTEAFF | TGTGCCAGCAGCCGAAGAGGAAACACTGAAGCTTTCTTT
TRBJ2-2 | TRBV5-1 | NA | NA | CASSPIQGSDPGELFF | TGCGCCAGCAGCCCCATCCAGGGCTCGGATCCCGGGGAGCTGTTTTTT
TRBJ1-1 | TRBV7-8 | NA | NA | CASSLTGSDVEAFF | TGTGCCAGCAGCTTAACAGGGTCCGACGTTGAAGCTTTCTTT
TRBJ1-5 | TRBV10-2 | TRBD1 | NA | CASSLGQIIGPQHF | TGCGCCAGCAGTCTGGGACAGATTATAGGGCCCCAGCATTTT
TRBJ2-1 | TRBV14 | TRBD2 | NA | CASSSVRAGGPTKEQFF | TGTGCCAGCAGCTCCGTTAGGGCGGGAGGGCCAACAAAGGAGCAGTTCTTC
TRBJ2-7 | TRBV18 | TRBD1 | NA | CASSPNGQVSYEQYF | TGTGCCAGCTCCCCGAATGGACAGGTTTCCTACGAGCAGTACTTC
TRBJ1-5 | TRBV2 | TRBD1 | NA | CASSGDRGYSNQPQHF | TGTGCCAGCAGTGGGGACAGGGGGTATAGCAATCAGCCCCAGCATTTT
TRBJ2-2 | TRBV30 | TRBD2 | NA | CAWEKSGAGGFGELFF | TGTGCCTGGGAAAAAAGCGGAGCGGGAGGGTTCGGGGAGCTGTTTTTT
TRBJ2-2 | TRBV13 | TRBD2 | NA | CASSPNGGGVGELFF | TGTGCCAGCAGCCCGAACGGCGGGGGGGTCGGGGAGCTGTTTTTT
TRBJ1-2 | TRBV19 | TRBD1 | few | CASSGTANYGYTF | TGTGCCAGTAGTGGGACAGCTAACTATGGCTACACCTTC
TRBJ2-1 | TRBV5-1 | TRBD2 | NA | CASSVRRSSGTGEQFF | TGCGCCAGCAGCGTACGTCGTTCTAGCGGGACGGGTGAGCAGTTCTTC
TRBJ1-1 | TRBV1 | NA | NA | CTSSQVGNEAFF | TGCACCAGCAGCCAAGTCGGGAATGAAGCTTTCTTT
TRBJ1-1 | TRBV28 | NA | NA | CASYYSGVSGTEAFF | TGTGCCAGCTACTACAGTGGGGTTAGCGGCACTGAAGCTTTCTTT
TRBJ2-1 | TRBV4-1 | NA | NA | CASSQDMREGINEQFF | TGCGCCAGCAGCCAAGATATGCGGGAAGGGATCAATGAGCAGTTCTTC
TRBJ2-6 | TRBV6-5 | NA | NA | CASRGSSGANVLTF | TGTGCCAGCAGAGGGAGCTCTGGGGCCAACGTCCTGACTTTC
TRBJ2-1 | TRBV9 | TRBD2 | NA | CASSVASGYNEQFF | TGTGCCAGCAGCGTCGCTAGCGGGTACAATGAGCAGTTCTTC
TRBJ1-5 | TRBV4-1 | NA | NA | CASSQEAVNRDLPQHF | TGCGCCAGCAGCCAAGAAGCTGTGAACAGGGATTTGCCCCAGCATTTT
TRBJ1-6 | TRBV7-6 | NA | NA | CASTPDSSYNSPLHF | TGTGCCAGCACCCCCGACAGCTCCTATAATTCACCCCTCCACTTT
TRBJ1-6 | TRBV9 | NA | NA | CASSVQGNSPLHF | TGTGCCAGCAGCGTACAGGGAAATTCACCCCTCCACTTT
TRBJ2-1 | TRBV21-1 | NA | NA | CASRLATGQFF | TGTGCCAGCAGACTGGCGACAGGGCAGTTCTTC
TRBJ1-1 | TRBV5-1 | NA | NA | CASSLEGGAAAFF | TGCGCCAGCAGCTTGGAAGGGGGGGCAGCCGCTTTCTTT
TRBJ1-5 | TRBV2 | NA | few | CASSAQWATLSNQPQHF | TGTGCCAGCAGTGCCCAGTGGGCCACGCTTAGCAATCAGCCCCAGCATTTT
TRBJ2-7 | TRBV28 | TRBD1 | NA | CASSLPGQGSYEQYF | TGTGCCAGCAGTTTACCGGGACAGGGGAGCTACGAGCAGTACTTC
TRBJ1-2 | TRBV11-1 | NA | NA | CASSLGIGDRGYTF | TGTGCCAGCAGCTTAGGTATAGGGGATCGTGGCTACACCTTC
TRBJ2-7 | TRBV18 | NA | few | CASSPNGQISYEQYF | TGTGCCAGCTCACCGAACGGACAGATCTCCTACGAGCAGTACTTC
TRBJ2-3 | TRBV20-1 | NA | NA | CSASFRSTDTQYF | TGCAGTGCTAGTTTCCGGAGCACAGATACGCAGTATTTT
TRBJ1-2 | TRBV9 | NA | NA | CASSARGAAYGYTF | TGTGCCAGCAGCGCCAGGGGAGCCGCCTATGGCTACACCTTC
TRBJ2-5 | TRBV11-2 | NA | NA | CASSLPGQETQYF | TGTGCCAGCAGCTTACCAGGGCAAGAGACCCAGTACTTC
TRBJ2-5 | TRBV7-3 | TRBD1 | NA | CASSLRGWWDRASVNQETQYF | TGTGCCAGCAGCTTAAGGGGTTGGTGGGACAGGGCTTCGGTCAATCAAGAGACCCAGTACTTC
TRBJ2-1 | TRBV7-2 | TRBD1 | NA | CASSPQTGWNEQFF | TGTGCCAGCAGCCCACAGACAGGGTGGAATGAGCAGTTCTTC